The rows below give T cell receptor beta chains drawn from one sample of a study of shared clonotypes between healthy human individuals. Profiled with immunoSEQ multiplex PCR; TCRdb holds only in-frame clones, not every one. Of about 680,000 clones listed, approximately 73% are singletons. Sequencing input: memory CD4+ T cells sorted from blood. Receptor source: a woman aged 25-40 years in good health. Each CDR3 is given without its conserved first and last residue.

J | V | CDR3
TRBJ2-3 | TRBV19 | ASRSRLAGVSTDTQY
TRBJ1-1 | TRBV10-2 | ASGTQGTGTEAF
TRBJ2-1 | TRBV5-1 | ASSLGLAGLRGGEQF
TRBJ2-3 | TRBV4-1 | ASNQPTSGTDTQY
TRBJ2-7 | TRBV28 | ASSRSGASNEQY
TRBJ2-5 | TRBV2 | ASSTDETQY
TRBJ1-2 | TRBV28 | ASSLLAGNDGYT
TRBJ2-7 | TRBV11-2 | ASSLGYGTIYEQY
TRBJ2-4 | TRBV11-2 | ASSSAGKRRQGKY
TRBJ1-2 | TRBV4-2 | ASSQGTENYGYT
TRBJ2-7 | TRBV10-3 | AITLGPSSYEQY
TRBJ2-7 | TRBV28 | ASSPPGGRTSYEQY
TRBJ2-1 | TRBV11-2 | ASSSKGTSLDNEQF
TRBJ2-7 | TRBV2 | ASSEELGTVYEQY
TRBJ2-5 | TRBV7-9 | ASNIAEQETQY
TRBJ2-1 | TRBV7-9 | ASSLFDPGLTYNEQF
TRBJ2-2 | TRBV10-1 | ASSEVSGVRGTGELF
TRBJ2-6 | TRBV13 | ASSPVKVGQGTSGANVLT
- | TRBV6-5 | ASTVLTGRVYEQY
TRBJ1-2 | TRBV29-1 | SVAVKSNYGYT
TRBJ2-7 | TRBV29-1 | SVDGTGTYEQY
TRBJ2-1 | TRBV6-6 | ASSYARGGGEQF
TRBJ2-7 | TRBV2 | ASRAGLAGAAQY
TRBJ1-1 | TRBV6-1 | ASRWGVNTEAF
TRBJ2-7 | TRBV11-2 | ASSRTRFGEQY
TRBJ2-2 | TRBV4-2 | ASSQPPGLAGTGELF